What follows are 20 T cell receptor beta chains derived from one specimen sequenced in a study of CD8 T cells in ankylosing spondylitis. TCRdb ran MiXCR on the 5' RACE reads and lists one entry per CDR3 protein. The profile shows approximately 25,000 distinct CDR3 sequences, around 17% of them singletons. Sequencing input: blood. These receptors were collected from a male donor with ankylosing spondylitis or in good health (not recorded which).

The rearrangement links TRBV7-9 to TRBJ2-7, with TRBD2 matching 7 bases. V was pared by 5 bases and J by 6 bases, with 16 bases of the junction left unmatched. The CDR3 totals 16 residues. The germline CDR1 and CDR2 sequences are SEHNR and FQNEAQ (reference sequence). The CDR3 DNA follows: TGTGCCAGCAGCCCCCCGCTAGCGGAGAAGCTGGGCGAGCAGTACTTC. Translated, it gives CASSPPLAEKLGEQYF.

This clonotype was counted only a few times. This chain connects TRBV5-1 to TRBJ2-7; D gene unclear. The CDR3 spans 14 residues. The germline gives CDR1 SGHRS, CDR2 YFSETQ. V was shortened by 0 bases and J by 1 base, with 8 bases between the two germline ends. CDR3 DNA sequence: TGCGCCAGCAGCTTGGTCGGGTTTTCCTACGAGCAGTACTTC. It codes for CASSLVGFSYEQYF.

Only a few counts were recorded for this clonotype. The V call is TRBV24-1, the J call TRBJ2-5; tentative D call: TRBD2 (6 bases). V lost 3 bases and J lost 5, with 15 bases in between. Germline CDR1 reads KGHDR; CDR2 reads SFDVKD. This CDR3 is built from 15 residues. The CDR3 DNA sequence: TGTGCCACCAGTGATGCGGGGCCTGACTTGGAGACCCAGTACTTC. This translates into CATSDAGPDLETQYF.

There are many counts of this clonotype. CDR3 in DNA: TGTGCCAGCAGATCCCTCGGGGCTGGGGCCAACGTCCTGACTTTC. It codes for CASRSLGAGANVLTF. The chain uses TRBV12-3 or TRBV12-4 and TRBJ2-6, with a weak D call TRBD2 (5 bases). The V and J ends lost 6 bases and 2 bases respectively, with 11 bases between them. This CDR3 contains 15 residues.

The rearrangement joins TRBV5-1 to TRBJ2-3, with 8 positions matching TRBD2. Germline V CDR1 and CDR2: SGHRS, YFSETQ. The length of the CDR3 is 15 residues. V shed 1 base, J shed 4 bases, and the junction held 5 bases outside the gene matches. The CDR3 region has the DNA TGCGCCAGCAGCTTGAGCGGGGGAAATCCAGATACGCAGTATTTT. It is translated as CASSLSGGNPDTQYF.

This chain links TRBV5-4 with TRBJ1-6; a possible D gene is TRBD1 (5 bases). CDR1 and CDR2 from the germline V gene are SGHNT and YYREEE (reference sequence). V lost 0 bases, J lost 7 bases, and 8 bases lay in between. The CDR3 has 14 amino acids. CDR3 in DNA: TGTGCCAGCAGCTTGGGACAGTACAATTCACCCCTCCACTTT. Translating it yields CASSLGQYNSPLHF. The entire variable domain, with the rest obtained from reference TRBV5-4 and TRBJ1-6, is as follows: ETGVTQSPTHLIKTRGQQVTLRCSSQSGHNTVSWYQQALGQGPQFIFQYYREEENGRGNFPPRFSGLQFPNYSSELNVNALELDDSALYLCASSLGQYNSPLHFGNGTRLTVT.

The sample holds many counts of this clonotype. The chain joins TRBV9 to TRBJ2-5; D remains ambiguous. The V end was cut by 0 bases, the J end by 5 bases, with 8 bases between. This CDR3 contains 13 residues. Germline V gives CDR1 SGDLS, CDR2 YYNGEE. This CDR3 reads CASSVAPGETQYF. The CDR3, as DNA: TGTGCCAGCAGCGTAGCCCCCGGGGAGACCCAGTACTTC.

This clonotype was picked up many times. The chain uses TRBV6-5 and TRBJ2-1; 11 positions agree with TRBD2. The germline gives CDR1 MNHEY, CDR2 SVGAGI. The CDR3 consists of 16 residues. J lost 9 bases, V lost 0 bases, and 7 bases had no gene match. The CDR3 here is CASSYSGSGRAGEQFF. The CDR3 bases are TGTGCCAGCAGTTACTCGGGTAGCGGGAGGGCAGGTGAGCAGTTCTTC.

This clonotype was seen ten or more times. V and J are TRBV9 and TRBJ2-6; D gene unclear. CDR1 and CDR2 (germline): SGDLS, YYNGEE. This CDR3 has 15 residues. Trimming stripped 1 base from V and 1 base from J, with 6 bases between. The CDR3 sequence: CASSVTGSGANVLTF. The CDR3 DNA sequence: TGTGCCAGCAGCGTAACCGGATCTGGGGCCAACGTCCTGACTTTC.

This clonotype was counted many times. The CDR3, as DNA: TGTGCCACCAGTGATTTGGGGGAAAACGGGGAGCTGTTTTTT. Its protein is CATSDLGENGELFF. The chain couples TRBV24-1 to TRBJ2-2; unclear D gene. This CDR3 region has 14 residues. V was clipped by 0 bases and J by 7 bases, with 8 bases between them. Germline V gives CDR1 KGHDR, CDR2 SFDVKD.

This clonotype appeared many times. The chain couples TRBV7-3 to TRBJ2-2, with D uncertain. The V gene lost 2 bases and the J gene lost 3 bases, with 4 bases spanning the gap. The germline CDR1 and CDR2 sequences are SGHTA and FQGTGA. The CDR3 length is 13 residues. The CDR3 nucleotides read TGTGCCAGCAGCTTACAGGACACCGGGGAGCTGTTTTTT. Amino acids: CASSLQDTGELFF.

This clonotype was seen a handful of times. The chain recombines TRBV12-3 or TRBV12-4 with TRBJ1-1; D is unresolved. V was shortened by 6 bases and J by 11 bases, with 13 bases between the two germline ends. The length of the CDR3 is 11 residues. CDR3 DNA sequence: TGTGCCAGCAGGTCAGGACTAGGGGCTTTCTTT. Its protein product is CASRSGLGAFF.

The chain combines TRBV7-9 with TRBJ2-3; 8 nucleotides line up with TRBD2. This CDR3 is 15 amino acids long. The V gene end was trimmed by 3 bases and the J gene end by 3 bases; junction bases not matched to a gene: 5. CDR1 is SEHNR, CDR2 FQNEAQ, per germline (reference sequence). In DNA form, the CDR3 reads TGTGCCAGCAGCTTGTCAACTAGCGGAACAGATACGCAGTATTTT. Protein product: CASSLSTSGTDTQYF.

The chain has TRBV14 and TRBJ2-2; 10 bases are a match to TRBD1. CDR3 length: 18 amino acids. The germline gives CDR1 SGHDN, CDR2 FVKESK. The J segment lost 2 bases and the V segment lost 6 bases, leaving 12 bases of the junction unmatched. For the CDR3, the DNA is TGTGCCAGCAGTTTTCCGCCCGGGACAGGGGAAAACACCGGGGAGCTGTTTTTT. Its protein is CASSFPPGTGENTGELFF.

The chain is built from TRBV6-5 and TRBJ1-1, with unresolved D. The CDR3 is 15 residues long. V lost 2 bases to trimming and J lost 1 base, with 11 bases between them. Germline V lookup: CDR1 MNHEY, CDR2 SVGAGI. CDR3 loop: CASSYQGRSNTEAFF. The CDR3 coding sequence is TGTGCCAGCAGTTACCAAGGACGGTCGAACACTGAAGCTTTCTTT.

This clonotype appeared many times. The CDR3 here is CSARDWGQGNYEQYF. CDR3 nucleotides: TGCAGTGCTAGAGATTGGGGACAGGGAAACTACGAGCAGTACTTC. V and J are TRBV20-1 and TRBJ2-7, with 9 bases aligning to TRBD1. V dropped 0 bases and J dropped 3; count of bases not matched to a gene: 6. Germline V gives CDR1 DFQATT, CDR2 SNEGSKA (reference sequence). The CDR3 covers 15 residues.

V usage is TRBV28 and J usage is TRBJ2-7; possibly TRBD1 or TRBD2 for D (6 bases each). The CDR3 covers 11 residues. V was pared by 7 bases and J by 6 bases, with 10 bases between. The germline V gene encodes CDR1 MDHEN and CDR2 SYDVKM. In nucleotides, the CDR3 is TGTGCCAGCATATCGGGGGCCGAGCAGTACTTC. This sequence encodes CASISGAEQYF.

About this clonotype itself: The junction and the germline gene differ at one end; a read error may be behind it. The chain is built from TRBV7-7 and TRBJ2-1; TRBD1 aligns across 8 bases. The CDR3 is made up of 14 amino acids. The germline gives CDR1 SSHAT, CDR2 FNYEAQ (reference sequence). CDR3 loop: CASSTTGVGNEQFF. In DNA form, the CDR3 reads TGTGCTAGCAGCACGACAGGGGTTGGGAATGAGCAGTTCTTC.

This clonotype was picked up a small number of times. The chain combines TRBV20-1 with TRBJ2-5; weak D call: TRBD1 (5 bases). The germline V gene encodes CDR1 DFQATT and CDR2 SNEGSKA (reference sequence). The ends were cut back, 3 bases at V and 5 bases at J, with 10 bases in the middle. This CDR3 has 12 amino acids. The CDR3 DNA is TGCAGTGCTAGTCAGGGTATGGAGACCCAGTACTTC. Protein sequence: CSASQGMETQYF.

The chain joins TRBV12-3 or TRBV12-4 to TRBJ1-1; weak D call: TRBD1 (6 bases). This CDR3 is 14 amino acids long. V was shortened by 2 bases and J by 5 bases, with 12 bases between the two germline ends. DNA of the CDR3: TGTGCCAGCAGTTTAAACAGGGTGGCAACTGAAGCTTTCTTT. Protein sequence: CASSLNRVATEAFF.